These 10 T cell receptor beta chains were all obtained from the same sample, sequenced in a study of blood T cell repertoires in COVID-19. Here immunoSEQ multiplex PCR was the method, and the copy in TCRdb shows in-frame clones only, minus some. The sample lists a few hundred thousand clones, around 78% seen once, with about 4.3% in the top ten. Source material: peripheral blood. Source of these receptors: a man aged 55-75 years who had recovered from COVID-19.

The gene calls are TRBV3-1 (or the pseudogene TRBV3-2) and TRBJ1-1; TRBD1 is a possible D gene (6 bases). Trimming removed 4 bases at V and 5 bases at J, with 17 bases between. Germline CDR1 reads LGHDT; CDR2 reads YNNKEL (reference sequence). The CDR3 has 15 amino acids. CDR3 in DNA: TGTGCCAGCAGCCGGAGCCAGGGGAGTTGGACTGAAGCTTTCTTT. It is translated as CASSRSQGSWTEAFF.

This clone was recorded once. The chain links TRBV7-7 to TRBJ2-2; D uncertain. Germline V gene lookup returns CDR1 SSHAT and CDR2 FNYEAQ (reference sequence). The CDR3 runs 14 residues. V dropped 4 bases and J dropped 3 bases, with 9 bases sitting between them. CDR3 sequence reads: CASSSGGDTGELFF. For the CDR3, the DNA is TGTGCCAGCAGCTCGGGTGGCGACACCGGGGAGCTGTTTTTT.

The chain recombines TRBV6-5 with TRBJ1-2; D not resolved. Trimming removed 6 bases at V and 9 bases at J, with 17 bases between. The CDR3 runs to 13 residues. The germline gives CDR1 MNHEY, CDR2 SVGAGI. The CDR3 nucleotides read TGTGCCAGCAGCATGTCCCGCGGCTCAAGCTACACCTTC. Protein product: CASSMSRGSSYTF.

This clone was seen a handful of times. The chain couples TRBV19 to TRBJ1-6; TRBD1 might be the D (5 bases). Germline V CDR1 and CDR2: LNHDA, SQIVND (reference sequence). V was trimmed by 9 bases and J by 7 bases, leaving 10 bases between them. The CDR3 is 12 amino acids. The DNA for the CDR3 is TGTGCCAGCGGGACTGGCAATTCACCCCTCCACTTT. It specifies CASGTGNSPLHF.

This clone was seen only once. The rearrangement joins TRBV7-8 to TRBJ2-5; a weak D match, TRBD1 (5 bases). CDR3 length: 16 amino acids. Germline CDR1 reads SGHVS; CDR2 reads FQNEAQ. The V end lost 5 bases, the J end lost 4 bases, and 20 bases lay between the germline ends. The CDR3 loop reads CASSMKTGGSRETQYF. DNA of the CDR3: TGTGCCAGCAGCATGAAAACAGGTGGTTCAAGAGAGACCCAGTACTTC.

The chain combines TRBV5-1 with TRBJ1-2; D perhaps matches TRBD1 (6 bases). V was pared by 0 bases and J by 7 bases, with 10 bases between. This CDR3 spans 13 amino acids. The germline V gene has CDR1 SGHRS and CDR2 YFSETQ. CDR3 loop: CASSLAGGSGYTF. The CDR3 region has the DNA TGCGCCAGCAGCTTGGCGGGGGGCAGTGGCTACACCTTC.

This rearrangement joins TRBV7-2 to TRBJ2-7, with 10 positions matching TRBD1. CDR3 length: 17 residues. The V and J ends lost 4 bases and 2 bases, in that order; junction bases with no gene match: 11. The germline V gene encodes CDR1 SGHTA and CDR2 FQGNSA. The CDR3 bases are TGTGCCAGCAGCTCACAACCAGCTGACAGGGGGCCCTACGAGCAGTACTTC. Translated: CASSSQPADRGPYEQYF. The complete variable domain, with remaining parts taken from reference TRBV7-2 and TRBJ2-7, reads GAGVSQSPSNKVTEKGKDVELRCDPISGHTALYWYRQSLGQGLEFLIYFQGNSAPDKSGLPSDRFSAERTGGSVSTLTIQRTQQEDSAVYLCASSSQPADRGPYEQYFGPGTRLTVT.

This clone was counted between two and nine times. This chain links TRBV6-4 with TRBJ2-3; tentative D call: TRBD1 (6 bases). V was cut by 3 bases and J by 0 bases, with 10 bases left in between. There are 15 residues in the CDR3. The V gene's germline CDR1 is MRHNA and CDR2 SNTAGT. The CDR3 DNA is TGTGCCAGCAGTGAGAACAGGGCCAGCACAGATACGCAGTATTTT. Translated, it gives CASSENRASTDTQYF.

The chain links TRBV11-2 to TRBJ1-2, with TRBD1 as a possible D gene (6 bases). V was cut by 5 bases and J by 0 bases, with 13 bases left in between. The CDR3 consists of 15 residues. Germline CDR1 is SGHAT and CDR2 is FQNNGV. CDR3 sequence: CASSPSGHPNYGYTF. As DNA, the CDR3 is TGTGCCAGCAGCCCTTCGGGACACCCTAACTATGGCTACACCTTC.

The V and J genes are TRBV4-1 and TRBJ1-4, with 9 nucleotides matching TRBD1. Per germline, CDR1 MGHRA and CDR2 YSYEKL. The CDR3 is 15 amino acids. V was pared by 1 base and J by 8 bases, with 5 bases of the junction left unmatched. The DNA of the CDR3 is TGCGCCAGCAGCCAAGGGGACAGGGATTTGGAAAAACTGTTTTTT. It translates to CASSQGDRDLEKLFF.